One and the same sample provided the 19 T cell receptor beta chains below, sequenced in a study of T cells in Graves' hyperthyroidism and ophthalmopathy. From RNA transcripts, TCR beta CDR3 regions were amplified. Using the HTBI primer set, a first-round RT-PCR was run on the TCR CDR3. TCRdb called the multiplex PCR reads again in MiXCR, with one record for every CDR3 protein. The table records roughly 720,000 distinct CDR3 sequences, 17% of them present only once. The sample consisted of blood. These receptors all come from a man aged 50 to 59 with Graves' hyperthyroidism.

This clonotype was recorded once. The junction shows a germline mismatch at one end, possibly a read error. The gene calls are TRBV30 and TRBJ1-3; D is unclear. CDR1 is GTSNPN, CDR2 SVGIG, per germline (reference sequence). CDR3 length: 12 residues. Written as DNA, the CDR3 is TGTGCCTGGAGAATGGTTGGAAGCACCATATATTTT. This gives the protein CAWRMVGSTIYF.

The CDR3 sequence: CASSSYGDQPQHF. The CDR3 coding sequence is TGTGCCAGCAGTTCTTACGGAGATCAGCCCCAGCATTTT. J is TRBJ1-5 and V is TRBV12-3 or TRBV12-4; D gene uncertain. The CDR3 length is 13 residues. The V and J ends lost 4 bases and 5 bases respectively, with 9 bases between them.

The sample holds many counts of this clonotype. The J gene is TRBJ1-1, the V gene TRBV5-5; unclear D gene. V was cut by 4 bases and J by 1 base, with 20 bases left in between. This CDR3 is 17 amino acids long. The germline V gene encodes CDR1 SGHKS and CDR2 YYEKEE (reference sequence). The CDR3 bases are TGTGCCAGCAGCCCGCACGGGTCGGGAAGTGGGAACACTGAAGCTTTCTTT. Residues: CASSPHGSGSGNTEAFF.

Many counts were recorded for this clonotype. The chain links TRBV6-1 to TRBJ1-6; 8 bases agree with TRBD1. V gave up 7 bases and J gave up 0 bases; unmatched junction bases: 8. The CDR3 runs 17 residues. The germline gives CDR1 MNHNS, CDR2 SASEGT. The CDR3 loop reads CASTSDRGSSYNSPLHF. In nucleotides, the CDR3 is TGTGCCAGCACTTCAGACAGGGGAAGCTCCTATAATTCACCCCTCCACTTT.

Of note for this clonotype: A read error may account for a junction end that differs from germline. The chain links TRBV4-3 to TRBJ1-4; 8 nucleotides agree with TRBD1. This CDR3 is 16 amino acids long. The germline V gene has CDR1 LGHNA and CDR2 YSLEER. CDR3 amino acids: CASSLLPQGANGKLFF. CDR3 in DNA: TGCGCCAGCAGCCTACTTCCTCAGGGGGCTAATGGAAAACTGTTTTTT.

The table lists this clonotype with many counts. The chain joins TRBV5-1 to TRBJ2-7; D unclear. The CDR3 runs 14 residues. Germline lookup yields CDR1 SGHRS and CDR2 YFSETQ. Trimming took off 1 base at V and 0 bases at J, with 8 bases between the two ends. DNA of the CDR3: TGCGCCAGCAGCTTGTCGGCAGACTCCTACGAGCAGTACTTC. Protein product: CASSLSADSYEQYF.

This clonotype was picked up many times. The chain uses TRBV29-1 and TRBJ1-2; D is unresolved. This CDR3 has 12 residues. Germline lookup yields CDR1 SQVTM and CDR2 ANQGSEA. The germline V and J ends were trimmed by 3 bases and 7 bases, with 12 bases remaining between them. CDR3 protein: CSVDAGLLGYTF. CDR3 in DNA: TGCAGCGTTGACGCGGGTTTGCTTGGCTACACCTTC.

At least ten counts were recorded for this clonotype. This chain joins TRBV7-8 and TRBJ2-3; 13 positions agree with TRBD2. The CDR3 sequence is 15 residues long. From germline, CDR1 is SGHVS and CDR2 FQNEAQ. Germline trimming cut 5 bases from V and 9 bases from J; bases unmatched to any gene: 8. CDR3 nucleotides: TGTGCCAGCAGCCCTCATGGGACTAGCGGGGCGACGCAGTATTTT. It translates to CASSPHGTSGATQYF.

This clonotype was detected many times. The chain employs TRBV2 and TRBJ1-5; no definite D call. This CDR3 has 14 residues. The V gene lost 4 bases and the J gene lost 2 bases, with 9 bases spanning the gap. CDR1 is SNHLY and CDR2 is FYNNEI in the germline V gene. The CDR3 spells CASSVGNRNQPQHF. For the CDR3, the DNA is TGTGCCAGCAGTGTTGGCAACCGCAATCAGCCCCAGCATTTT. The variable domain in full, completed from reference TRBV2 and TRBJ1-5, reads EPEVTQTPSHQVTQMGQEVILRCVPISNHLYFYWYRQILGQKVEFLVSFYNNEISEKSEIFDDQFSVERPDGSNFTLKIRSTKLEDSAMYFCASSVGNRNQPQHFGDGTRLSIL.

This clonotype was observed at least ten times. V is TRBV7-3 and J is TRBJ1-4; D is ambiguous. Trimming removed 4 bases at V and 8 bases at J, with 11 bases between. The V gene's germline CDR1 is SGHTA and CDR2 FQGTGA. There are 13 residues in the CDR3. DNA of the CDR3: TGTGCCAGCAGCTCCGGCCGTGCGGAAAAACTGTTTTTT. Protein sequence: CASSSGRAEKLFF.

V gene TRBV2 combines with J gene TRBJ1-6, with D perhaps TRBD1 (5 bases). The V end lost 9 bases, the J end lost 5 bases, and 14 bases lay between the germline ends. The CDR3 contains 14 residues. Germline values: CDR1 SNHLY, CDR2 FYNNEI. The CDR3 loop is CARSRGGHNSPLHF. CDR3 nucleotides: TGTGCCAGGTCCCGGGGCGGCCATAATTCACCCCTCCACTTT.

This clonotype was found many times. For the CDR3, the DNA is TGTGCCAGCAGCTTTCCGATCCTTGGCACTGAAGCTTTCTTT. Translated: CASSFPILGTEAFF. The rearrangement links TRBV5-6 to TRBJ1-1, with D unresolved. The CDR3 covers 14 residues. Germline V gene data show CDR1 as SGHDT and CDR2 as YYEEEE. Trimming took 2 bases from V and 4 from J, leaving 12 bases between them.

The table lists this clonotype with many counts. The chain uses TRBV5-1 and TRBJ2-6; the D call may be TRBD1 or TRBD2 (5 bases each). The V end was cut by 4 bases, the J end by 2 bases, with 13 bases between. The CDR3 is made up of 16 amino acids. The germline V gene encodes CDR1 SGHRS and CDR2 YFSETQ. CDR3 in amino acids: CASSLVGVAGANVLTF. The CDR3 DNA is TGCGCCAGCAGCCTGGTGGGGGTGGCTGGGGCCAACGTCCTGACTTTC.

Only a few counts were recorded for this clonotype. V gene TRBV12-5 combines with J gene TRBJ2-1; TRBD1 might be the D (6 bases). V lost 5 bases and J lost 4, with 6 bases in between. The CDR3 covers 12 residues. CDR1 LGHNT and CDR2 FRNRAP come from the germline V gene. CDR3 in amino acids: CASGGQYNEQFF. The CDR3 region has the DNA TGTGCTAGTGGTGGACAGTACAATGAGCAGTTCTTC.

In this sample, this clonotype turned up many times. This chain joins TRBV27 and TRBJ1-2; D is unresolved. Deletions cut 6 bases from V and 0 bases from J, with 8 bases between. In germline, CDR1 is MNHEY, CDR2 SMNVEV (reference sequence). This CDR3 contains 13 residues. CDR3 coding DNA: TGTGCCAGCAGCTTGTCCCCTAACTATGGCTACACCTTC. Protein sequence: CASSLSPNYGYTF.

This clonotype showed up many times. The V gene is TRBV18, the J gene TRBJ2-7, with 9 bases that match TRBD1. Germline V CDR1 and CDR2: KGHSH, LQKENI. V gave up 3 bases and J gave up 5 bases; unmatched junction bases: 8. The CDR3 spans 15 residues. CDR3 DNA sequence: TGTGCCAGCTCACCTCTCGGGACAGGGAGCCACGAGCAGTACTTC. Translation gives CASSPLGTGSHEQYF.

This clonotype has a handful of counts. This sequence joins TRBV9 and TRBJ1-1; D is unresolved. This CDR3 contains 15 residues. Germline V gene lookup returns CDR1 SGDLS and CDR2 YYNGEE. Trimming cost V 3 bases and J 2 bases, with 14 bases left between them. As DNA, the CDR3 is TGTGCCAGCAGCGATTTCAAAGGCTCAAACACTGAAGCTTTCTTT. It specifies CASSDFKGSNTEAFF.

Of note for this clonotype: A read error may be the cause here, since a much bigger clone is one base away. This sequence joins TRBV5-1 and TRBJ2-3, with a weak D call TRBD2 (5 bases). The CDR3 runs 15 residues. V was clipped by 0 bases and J by 4 bases, with 12 bases between them. Germline-derived CDR1 and CDR2 are SGHRS and YFSETQ. The CDR3 sequence is CASSLGVGAADTQYF. Here the CDR3 DNA reads TGCGCCAGCAGCTTGGGAGTGGGAGCGGCAGATACGCAGTATTTT. The entire variable domain, with the rest obtained from reference TRBV5-1 and TRBJ2-3, is as follows: KAGVTQTPRYLIKTRGQQVTLSCSPISGHRSVSWYQQTPGQGLQFLFEYFSETQRNKGNFPGRFSGRQFSNSRSEMNVSTLELGDSALYLCASSLGVGAADTQYFGPGTRLTVL.

This clonotype was seen ten or more times. The CDR3 is CASSSPTGGSHNEQFF. CDR3 in DNA: TGCGCCAGCAGCTCGCCAACGGGAGGGAGCCACAATGAGCAGTTCTTC. The chain combines TRBV5-1 with TRBJ2-1; 8 bases agree with TRBD2. V gave up 3 bases and J gave up 5 bases; unmatched junction bases: 10. The CDR3 sequence is 16 residues long. From germline, CDR1 is SGHRS and CDR2 YFSETQ. The full variable domain, completed using reference TRBV5-1 and TRBJ2-1, is KAGVTQTPRYLIKTRGQQVTLSCSPISGHRSVSWYQQTPGQGLQFLFEYFSETQRNKGNFPGRFSGRQFSNSRSEMNVSTLELGDSALYLCASSSPTGGSHNEQFFGPGTRLTVL.